Each of the 15 T cell receptor beta chains below was sequenced from the same sample in a study of T cell responses to AZD1222 COVID-19 vaccine. The method was immunoSEQ multiplex PCR; TCRdb's version includes in-frame clones alone and lacks a portion of them. The sample shows fewer than 90,000 clones, 89% of them seen only once. The sequences come from peripheral blood, collected 28 days after the second AZD1222 dose. These receptors came from an adult who received the AZD1222 COVID-19 vaccine.

The chain carries TRBV16 and TRBJ1-5; D is uncertain. CDR1 is KGHSY and CDR2 is FQNENV in the germline V gene. Between the trimmed V and J ends, which lost 6 bases and 4 bases, there was a span of 10 bases. This CDR3 comprises 13 residues. The CDR3 DNA reads TGTGCCAGCAGACAGTACCAGAATCAGCCCCAGCATTTT. It yields the protein CASRQYQNQPQHF.

V gene TRBV6-5 combines with J gene TRBJ1-2; the match to TRBD1 covers 10 bases. The CDR3 is 14 residues long. The junction had 9 bases not matched to a gene; V was cut back by 6 bases and J by 8 bases. Germline CDR1 MNHEY, CDR2 SVGAGI. CDR3 nucleotide sequence: TGTGCCAGCAGGTCGGGACAGGGGCTTGAGGGCTACACCTTC. It translates to CASRSGQGLEGYTF.

This clone was seen a few times. V is TRBV7-2 and J is TRBJ2-7; TRBD1 aligns across 9 bases. The V gene end was trimmed by 3 bases and the J gene end by 2 bases; junction bases not matched to a gene: 5. CDR1 and CDR2 (germline): SGHTA, FQGNSA. The CDR3 is 15 amino acids. The DNA for the CDR3 is TGTGCCAGCAGCTTTTTAGGGACAGGGACCTACGAGCAGTACTTC. The encoded protein is CASSFLGTGTYEQYF.

The rearrangement links TRBV27 to TRBJ1-1; TRBD1 might be the D (5 bases). The CDR3 runs to 13 residues. V was trimmed by 2 bases and J by 6 bases, leaving 10 bases between them. Germline assignment: CDR1 MNHEY and CDR2 SMNVEV (reference sequence). CDR3: CASSLAGTPEAFF. DNA for the CDR3: TGTGCCAGCAGTTTAGCAGGGACCCCTGAAGCTTTCTTT.

This rearrangement joins TRBV21-1 to TRBJ1-2. TRBV21-1 is given as a pseudogene. CDR3 length equals 12 residues. The CDR3 coding sequence is TGTGCCAGCAGCAAAAGGGATCGGGGCAACACCTTC. It translates to CASSKRDRGNTF.

The V call is TRBV9, the J call TRBJ1-1; D gene unclear. Germline V gives CDR1 SGDLS, CDR2 YYNGEE. The CDR3 is 14 amino acids. Trimming took off 4 bases at V and 0 bases at J, with 10 bases between the two ends. The DNA of the CDR3 is TGTGCCAGCAGCTTGGACGCAATGAACACTGAAGCTTTCTTT. Encoded protein: CASSLDAMNTEAFF.

This clone has a handful of counts. The chain couples TRBV15 to TRBJ2-7, with no clear D. Trimming removed 1 base at V and 7 bases at J, with 8 bases between. Germline assignment: CDR1 LNHNV and CDR2 YYDKDF (reference sequence). The length of the CDR3 is 12 residues. The CDR3 bases are TGTGCCACCAGCAGAGGCCCGATGGAGCAGTACTTC. Translation: CATSRGPMEQYF.

The chain links TRBV29-1 to TRBJ1-3; D gene ambiguous. The CDR3 spans 14 residues. Germline CDR1 SQVTM, CDR2 ANQGSEA. With 6 bases removed from V and 0 bases from J, the gap between germline ends came to 12 bases. In DNA, the CDR3 is TGCAGCGTCAAGGGCGGATTCTCTGGAAACACCATATATTTT. Translated: CSVKGGFSGNTIYF.

The rearrangement uses TRBV19 and TRBJ2-7; D unresolved. This CDR3 spans 14 amino acids. The germline V gene encodes CDR1 LNHDA and CDR2 SQIVND (reference sequence). Trimming pared 6 bases from V and 4 bases from J, leaving 16 bases between. The CDR3 DNA reads as TGTGCCAGTAGATCTCAGGCCAACGTTTACGAGCAGTACTTC. This gives the protein CASRSQANVYEQYF.

The rearrangement links TRBV5-1 to TRBJ1-2, with TRBD1 as a possible D gene (6 bases). Trimming took 4 bases from V and 3 from J, leaving 13 bases between them. The CDR3 has 14 residues. Germline loops: CDR1 SGHRS, CDR2 YFSETQ. The CDR3 region is CASSTSDRYYGYTF. As DNA, the CDR3 is TGCGCCAGCAGCACCTCAGACAGGTACTATGGCTACACCTTC.

V is TRBV27 and J is TRBJ1-6; D unresolved. CDR1 and CDR2 from the germline V gene are MNHEY and SMNVEV (reference sequence). This CDR3 contains 17 residues. Trimming pared 0 bases from V and 0 bases from J, leaving 9 bases between. In nucleotides, the CDR3 is TGTGCCAGCAGTTTATCGTTGCACGGCTCCTATAATTCACCCCTCCACTTT. It encodes CASSLSLHGSYNSPLHF.

This chain connects TRBV5-1 to TRBJ2-3; tentative D call: TRBD2 (5 bases). Germline V gene sequence: CDR1 SGHRS, CDR2 YFSETQ. Trimming left V 2 bases short and J 9 bases short, with 10 bases between. This CDR3 has 12 amino acids. CDR3: CASSFGETTQYF. CDR3 in DNA: TGCGCCAGCAGCTTCGGGGAAACGACGCAGTATTTT.

This chain uses TRBV27 with TRBJ2-7; D ambiguous. V shed 0 bases and J shed 2 bases, with 14 bases lying between them. Germline-derived CDR1 and CDR2 are MNHEY and SMNVEV (reference sequence). The CDR3 spans 16 residues. In nucleotides, the CDR3 is TGTGCCAGCAGTTTATCGGGCTTGGGTAGGGCCTACGAGCAGTACTTC. Translated: CASSLSGLGRAYEQYF.

The V and J genes are TRBV3-1 (or the pseudogene TRBV3-2) and TRBJ1-6, with 11 bases identical to TRBD1. The J segment lost 6 bases and the V segment lost 7 bases, leaving 8 bases of the junction unmatched. The germline V gene encodes CDR1 LGHDT and CDR2 YNNKEL (reference sequence). This CDR3 contains 16 residues. CDR3 nucleotides: TGTGCCAGCACCAGGGACAGGGGGAGTCGTAATTCACCCCTCCACTTT. Protein: CASTRDRGSRNSPLHF.

CDR3 in DNA: TGTGCCAGCAGAGATGACAGGTACAATGAGCAGTTCTTC. This gives the protein CASRDDRYNEQFF. This chain links TRBV12-3 or TRBV12-4 with TRBJ2-1; possible D gene TRBD1, 6 bases. The CDR3 runs to 13 residues. Trimming cost V 6 bases and J 4 bases, with 10 bases left between them.